Listed below are T cell receptor beta chains from one sample, sequenced in a study of early T cells in non-severe SARS-CoV-2 infection. MiXCR, run by TCRdb on the 5' RACE reads, gives a single entry per CDR3 protein. Among around 50,000 distinct CDR3 sequences, around 11% were seen once, and the ten largest hold less than 4.5%. Sequencing used whole blood. These receptors were collected from an adult who was a healthcare worker with PCR-confirmed SARS-CoV-2 infection or an uninfected control (not recorded which). The CDR3 runs from the conserved cysteine through the conserved F or W. D genes are given only for firm matches. For some rows the clone size is stated as once, few or many, or as a class when expanded; others skip it.

V gene	D gene	clone size	J gene	CDR3 DNA	CDR3 protein
TRBV5-1	TRBD2	many	TRBJ2-1	TGCGCCAGCAGCCACACCCCTACTAGCGGACATTACAATGAGCAGTTCTTC	CASSHTPTSGHYNEQFF
TRBV7-9	TRBD1	many	TRBJ2-3	TGTGCCAGCAGCTGGACAGGGACGGCAGATACGCAGTATTTT	CASSWTGTADTQYF
TRBV7-9	-	many	TRBJ2-5	TGTGCCAGCAGCTTAGTTGGGGGAGAGACCCAGTACTTC	CASSLVGGETQYF
TRBV28	TRBD1	few	TRBJ1-1	TGTGCCAGCAGGACAGGGGGCGCAGGGAACACTGAAGCTTTCTTT	CASRTGGAGNTEAFF
TRBV7-9	-	-	TRBJ1-1	TGTGCCACCAGGCTCGCTGAAGCTTTCTTT	CATRLAEAFF
TRBV2	-	-	TRBJ2-1	TGTGCCAGCAGCGGGAGTGACTACAATGAGCAGTTCTTC	CASSGSDYNEQFF
TRBV19	-	few	TRBJ2-2	TGTGCCAGTAACACAGGTGAAACCGGGGAGCTGTTTTTT	CASNTGETGELFF
TRBV18	-	few	TRBJ1-3	TGTGCCAGCTCCCCCACCCCACGGAGTGGAAACACCATATATTTT	CASSPTPRSGNTIYF
TRBV18	-	few	TRBJ2-6	TGTGCCAGCTCACCTCCCGTTGGGGCCAACGTCCTGACTTTC	CASSPPVGANVLTF
TRBV7-8	-	few	TRBJ2-5	TGTGCCAGCAGGGGCAGCCAAGAGACCCAGTACTTC	CASRGSQETQYF
TRBV7-9	TRBD1	-	TRBJ1-2	TGTGCCAGCACCCAGATCGACAGGGATGGCTACACCTTC	CASTQIDRDGYTF
TRBV5-1	-	-	TRBJ2-6	TGCGCCAGCAGCTCCCTGGGGGCCAACGTCCTGACTTTC	CASSSLGANVLTF
TRBV20-1	TRBD2	many	TRBJ2-1	TGCAGTGTTCCGGGACTAGCAGGATCCCGGCAGTTCTTC	CSVPGLAGSRQFF
TRBV28	-	-	TRBJ2-7	TGTGCCAGCATAGGTAGCGGAGCCTCCTACGAGCAGTACTTC	CASIGSGASYEQYF
TRBV3-1	TRBD1	-	TRBJ2-5	TGTGCCAGCAGCCACGGGGACAGGGGAGCCCAGTACTTC	CASSHGDRGAQYF
TRBV7-9	-	few	TRBJ1-6	TGTGCCAGCAGCTTCTTCCAGACTAATTCACCCCTCCACTTT	CASSFFQTNSPLHF
TRBV29-1	TRBD1	-	TRBJ2-7	TGCAGCGTTGAAGGGGACAGGGTGAAGGAGCAGTACTTC	CSVEGDRVKEQYF
TRBV19	-	few	TRBJ2-2	TGTGCCAGTAGTAGGTCCGTAACCGGGGAGCTGTTTTTT	CASSRSVTGELFF
TRBV6-6	TRBD2	many	TRBJ2-3	TGTGCCAGCACAAGCGGGAACACAGATACGCGGTATTTT	CASTSGNTDTRYF
TRBV19	TRBD1	few	TRBJ1-6	TGTGCCAGTAGTGGTACAGGGGGCTATAATTCACCCCTCCACTTT	CASSGTGGYNSPLHF
TRBV5-1	-	many	TRBJ2-3	TGCGCCAGCAGTTTCGCGGATACGCAGTATTTT	CASSFADTQYF
TRBV7-2	-	-	TRBJ1-1	TGTGCCAGCAGCCCTCAACGGGCGGGTTTTGAAGCTTTCTTT	CASSPQRAGFEAFF